The sample holds a few counts of the clone carrying this T cell receptor beta chain. Its antigen remains unidentified. These data are taken from a study of beta chain features in type 1 diabetes. Study-wide points: Patients' naive, central memory and regulatory TCRB repertoires appeared more alike than those of healthy donors. Type 1 diabetes patients had moderately but significantly shorter TCRB CDR3s in all four CD4+ subsets.

Expressed TCRB transcripts were sequenced, since all the RNA that had been isolated was reverse transcribed. Clones were sequenced by immunoSEQ multiplex PCR, and TCRdb holds only the in-frame ones, with some missing. The sample has around 430,000 clones; 30% are singletons. V lost 7 bases and J lost 3, with 13 bases in between. This CDR3 comprises 12 residues. From germline, CDR1 is SQVTM and CDR2 ANQGSEA. This TCR derives from a man between 18 and 29 years old in good health. The source material was naive CD4+ T cells from blood. The chain employs TRBV29-1 and TRBJ2-7, with D perhaps given as TRBD1 or TRBD2 (5 bases each). The CDR3 DNA follows: TGCAGCGCCCAGAGAGGGGTCTACGAGCAGTACTTC. It translates to CSAQRGVYEQYF.